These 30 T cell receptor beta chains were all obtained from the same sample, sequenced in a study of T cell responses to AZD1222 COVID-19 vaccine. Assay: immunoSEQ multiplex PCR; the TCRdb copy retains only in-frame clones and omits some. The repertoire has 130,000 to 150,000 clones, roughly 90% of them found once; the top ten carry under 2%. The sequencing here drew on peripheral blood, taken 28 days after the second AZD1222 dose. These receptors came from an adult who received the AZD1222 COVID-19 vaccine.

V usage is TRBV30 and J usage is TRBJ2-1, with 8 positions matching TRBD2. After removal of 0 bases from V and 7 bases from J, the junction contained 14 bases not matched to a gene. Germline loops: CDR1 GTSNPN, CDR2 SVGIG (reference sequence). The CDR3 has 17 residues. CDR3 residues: CAWSVGFGTRGRNEQFF. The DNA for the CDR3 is TGTGCCTGGAGTGTTGGGTTTGGGACTAGAGGGCGGAATGAGCAGTTCTTC.

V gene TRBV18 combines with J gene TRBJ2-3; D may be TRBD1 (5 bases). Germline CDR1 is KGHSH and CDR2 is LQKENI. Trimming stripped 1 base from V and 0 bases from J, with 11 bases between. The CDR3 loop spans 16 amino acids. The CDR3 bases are TGTGCCAGCTCACCACTCGACAGCTATAGCACAGATACGCAGTATTTT. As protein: CASSPLDSYSTDTQYF.

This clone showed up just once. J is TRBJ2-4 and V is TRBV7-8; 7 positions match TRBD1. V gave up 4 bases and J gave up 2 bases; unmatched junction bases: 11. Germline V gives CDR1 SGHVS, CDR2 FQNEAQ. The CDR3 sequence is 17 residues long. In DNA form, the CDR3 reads TGTGCCAGCAGCTCACACAGGGGCCAGAGGTCCAAAAACATTCAGTACTTC. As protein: CASSSHRGQRSKNIQYF.

CDR3 sequence reads: CASSLSGQGTREQYF. CDR3 nucleotides: TGTGCCAGCAGTTTGTCAGGACAGGGGACGCGCGAGCAGTACTTC. This chain joins TRBV28 and TRBJ2-7; 9 bases line up with TRBD1. Germline V gene data show CDR1 as MDHEN and CDR2 as SYDVKM. The CDR3 extends over 15 amino acids. After removal of 3 bases from V and 6 bases from J, the junction contained 9 bases not matched to a gene.

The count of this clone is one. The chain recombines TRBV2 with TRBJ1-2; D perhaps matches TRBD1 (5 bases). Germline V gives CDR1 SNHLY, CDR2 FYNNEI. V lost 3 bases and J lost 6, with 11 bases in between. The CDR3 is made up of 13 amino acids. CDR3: CASSDGQTDGYTF. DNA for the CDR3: TGTGCCAGCAGTGACGGTCAGACAGATGGCTACACCTTC.

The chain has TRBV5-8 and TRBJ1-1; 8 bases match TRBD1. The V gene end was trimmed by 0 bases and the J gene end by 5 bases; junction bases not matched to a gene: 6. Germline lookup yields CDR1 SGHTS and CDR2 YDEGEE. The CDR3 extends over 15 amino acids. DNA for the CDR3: TGTGCCAGCAGCTTGGCTGGGACAGGACGAACTGAAGCTTTCTTT. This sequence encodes CASSLAGTGRTEAFF.

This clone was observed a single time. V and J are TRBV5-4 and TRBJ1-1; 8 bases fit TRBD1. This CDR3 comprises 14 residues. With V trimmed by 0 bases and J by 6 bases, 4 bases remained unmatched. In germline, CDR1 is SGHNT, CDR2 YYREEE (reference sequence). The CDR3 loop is CASSLDKDRAEAFF. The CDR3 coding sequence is TGTGCCAGCAGCTTGGATAAGGACAGGGCTGAAGCTTTCTTT. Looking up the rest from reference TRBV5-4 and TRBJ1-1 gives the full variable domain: ETGVTQSPTHLIKTRGQQVTLRCSSQSGHNTVSWYQQALGQGPQFIFQYYREEENGRGNFPPRFSGLQFPNYSSELNVNALELDDSALYLCASSLDKDRAEAFFGQGTRLTVV.

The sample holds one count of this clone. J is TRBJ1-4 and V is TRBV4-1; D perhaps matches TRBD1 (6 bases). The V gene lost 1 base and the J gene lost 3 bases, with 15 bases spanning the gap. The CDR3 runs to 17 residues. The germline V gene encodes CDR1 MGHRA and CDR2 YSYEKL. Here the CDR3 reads CASSQGTAKTSNEKLFF. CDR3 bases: TGCGCCAGCAGCCAAGGGACAGCTAAAACTTCTAATGAAAAACTGTTTTTT.

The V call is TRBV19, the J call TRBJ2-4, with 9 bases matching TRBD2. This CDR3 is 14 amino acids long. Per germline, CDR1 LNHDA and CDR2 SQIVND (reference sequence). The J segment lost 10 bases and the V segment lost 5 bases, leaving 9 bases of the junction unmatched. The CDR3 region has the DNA TGTGCCAGTAGTCCCGGCGGGGGGGCGTTGATTCAGTACTTC. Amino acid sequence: CASSPGGGALIQYF.

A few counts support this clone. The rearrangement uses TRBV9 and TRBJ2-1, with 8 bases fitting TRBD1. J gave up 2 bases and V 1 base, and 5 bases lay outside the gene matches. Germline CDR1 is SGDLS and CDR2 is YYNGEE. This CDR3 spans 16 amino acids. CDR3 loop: CASSVPDRDAYNEQFF. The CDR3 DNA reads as TGTGCCAGCAGCGTACCGGACAGGGACGCCTACAATGAGCAGTTCTTC.

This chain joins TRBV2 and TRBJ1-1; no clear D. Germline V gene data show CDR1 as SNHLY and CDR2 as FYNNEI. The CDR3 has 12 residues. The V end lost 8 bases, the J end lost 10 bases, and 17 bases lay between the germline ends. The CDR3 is CASGEHQVTAFF. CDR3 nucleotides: TGTGCCAGCGGAGAACACCAGGTTACAGCTTTCTTT.

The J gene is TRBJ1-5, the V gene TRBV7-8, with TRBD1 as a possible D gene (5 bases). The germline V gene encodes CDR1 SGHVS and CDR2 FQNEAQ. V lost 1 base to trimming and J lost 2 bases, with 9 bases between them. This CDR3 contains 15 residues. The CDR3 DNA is TGTGCCAGCAGCTTAGGCAGGGCTGGCAATCAGCCCCAGCATTTT. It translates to CASSLGRAGNQPQHF.

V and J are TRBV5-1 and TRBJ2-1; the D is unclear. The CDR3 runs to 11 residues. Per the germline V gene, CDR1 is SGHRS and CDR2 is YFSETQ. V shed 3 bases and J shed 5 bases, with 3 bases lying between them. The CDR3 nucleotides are TGCGCCAGCAGCTCTAACAATGAGCAGTTCTTC. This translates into CASSSNNEQFF.

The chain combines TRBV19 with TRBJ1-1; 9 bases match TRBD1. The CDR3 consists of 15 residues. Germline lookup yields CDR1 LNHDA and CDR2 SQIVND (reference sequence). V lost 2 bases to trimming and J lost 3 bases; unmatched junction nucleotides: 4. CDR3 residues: CASSISGQGYTEAFF. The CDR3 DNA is TGTGCCAGTAGTATAAGTGGACAGGGGTACACTGAAGCTTTCTTT.

For the CDR3, the DNA is TGTGCCAGCTCACGGGGACAGGGCGGGCAGCCCCAGCATTTT. It codes for CASSRGQGGQPQHF. The chain couples TRBV18 to TRBJ1-5, with 9 bases lining up with TRBD1. The J segment lost 7 bases and the V segment lost 4 bases, leaving 5 bases of the junction unmatched. Germline V gene data show CDR1 as KGHSH and CDR2 as LQKENI. The CDR3 has 14 residues.

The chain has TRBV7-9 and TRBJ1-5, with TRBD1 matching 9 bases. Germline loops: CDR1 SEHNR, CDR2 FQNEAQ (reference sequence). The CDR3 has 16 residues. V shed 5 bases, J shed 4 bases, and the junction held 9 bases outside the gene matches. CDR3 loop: CASSPSGGTGNQPQHF. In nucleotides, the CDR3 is TGTGCCAGCAGCCCCAGTGGCGGGACAGGGAATCAGCCCCAGCATTTT.

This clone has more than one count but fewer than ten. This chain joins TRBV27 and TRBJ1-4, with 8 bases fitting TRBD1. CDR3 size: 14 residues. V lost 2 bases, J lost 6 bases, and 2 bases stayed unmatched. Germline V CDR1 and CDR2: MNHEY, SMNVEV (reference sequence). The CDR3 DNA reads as TGTGCCAGCAGTTTAGGGACAGGTCATGAAAAACTGTTTTTT. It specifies CASSLGTGHEKLFF.

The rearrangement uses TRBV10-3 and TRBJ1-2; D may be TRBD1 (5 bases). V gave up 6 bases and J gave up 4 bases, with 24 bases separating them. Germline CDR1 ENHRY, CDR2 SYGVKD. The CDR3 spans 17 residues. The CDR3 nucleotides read TGTGCCATCAGCGTGGCCGGGACCGATCAAAACCGCTATGGCTACACCTTC. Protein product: CAISVAGTDQNRYGYTF.

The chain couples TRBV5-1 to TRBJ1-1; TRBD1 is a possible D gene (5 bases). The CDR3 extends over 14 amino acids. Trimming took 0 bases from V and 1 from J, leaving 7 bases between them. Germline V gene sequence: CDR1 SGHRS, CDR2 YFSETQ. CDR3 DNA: TGCGCCAGCAGCTTGGGACAGACGAACACTGAAGCTTTCTTT. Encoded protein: CASSLGQTNTEAFF.

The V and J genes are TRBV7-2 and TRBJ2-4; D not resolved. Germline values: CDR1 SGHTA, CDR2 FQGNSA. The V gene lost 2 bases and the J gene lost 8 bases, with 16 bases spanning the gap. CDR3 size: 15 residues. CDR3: CASSLFGQSWDIQYF. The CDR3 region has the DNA TGTGCCAGCAGCTTATTCGGCCAGAGTTGGGACATTCAGTACTTC.

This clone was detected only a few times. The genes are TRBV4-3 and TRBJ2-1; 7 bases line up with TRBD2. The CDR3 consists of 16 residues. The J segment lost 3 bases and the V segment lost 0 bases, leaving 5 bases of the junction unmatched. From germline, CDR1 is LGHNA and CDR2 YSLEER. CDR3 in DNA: TGCGCCAGCAGCCAAGAAACTGGCGGGGGCTACAATGAGCAGTTCTTC. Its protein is CASSQETGGGYNEQFF.

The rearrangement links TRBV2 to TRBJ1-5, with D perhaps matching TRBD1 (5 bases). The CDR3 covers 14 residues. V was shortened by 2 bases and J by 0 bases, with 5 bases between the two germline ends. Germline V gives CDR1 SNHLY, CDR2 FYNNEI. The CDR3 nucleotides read TGTGCCAGCAGTGAACAGGGTAGCAATCAGCCCCAGCATTTT. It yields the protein CASSEQGSNQPQHF.

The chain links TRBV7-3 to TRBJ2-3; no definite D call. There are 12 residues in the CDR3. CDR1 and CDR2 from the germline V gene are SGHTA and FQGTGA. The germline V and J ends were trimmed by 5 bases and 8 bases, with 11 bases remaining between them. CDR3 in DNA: TGTGCCAGCAGCCATACAAAGGGTACGCAGTATTTT. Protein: CASSHTKGTQYF.

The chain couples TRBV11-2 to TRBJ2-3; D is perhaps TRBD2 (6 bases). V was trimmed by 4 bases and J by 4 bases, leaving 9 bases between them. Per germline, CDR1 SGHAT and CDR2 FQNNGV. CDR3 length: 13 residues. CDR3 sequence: CASSSPSADTQYF. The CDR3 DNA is TGTGCCAGCAGCTCACCTAGCGCAGATACGCAGTATTTT.

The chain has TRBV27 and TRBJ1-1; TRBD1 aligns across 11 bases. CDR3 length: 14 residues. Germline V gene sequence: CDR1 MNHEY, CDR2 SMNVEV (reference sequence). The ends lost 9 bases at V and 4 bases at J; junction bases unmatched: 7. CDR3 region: CASGTGGMGTEAFF. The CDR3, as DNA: TGTGCCAGTGGGACAGGGGGTATGGGCACTGAAGCTTTCTTT.

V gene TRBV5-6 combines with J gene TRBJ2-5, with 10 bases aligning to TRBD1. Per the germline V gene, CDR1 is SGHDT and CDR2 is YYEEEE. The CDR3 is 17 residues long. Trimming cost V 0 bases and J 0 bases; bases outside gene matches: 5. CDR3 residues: CASSLVGGTGDQETQYF. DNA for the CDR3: TGTGCCAGCAGCTTGGTCGGGGGGACAGGGGACCAAGAGACCCAGTACTTC.

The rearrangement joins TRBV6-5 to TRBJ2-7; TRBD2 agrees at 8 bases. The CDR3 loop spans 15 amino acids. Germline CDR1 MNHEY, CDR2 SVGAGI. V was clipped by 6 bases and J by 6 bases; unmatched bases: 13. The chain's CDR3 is CASSSPRGGTGEQYF. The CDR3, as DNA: TGTGCCAGCAGCTCACCCCGGGGGGGGACCGGCGAGCAGTACTTC.

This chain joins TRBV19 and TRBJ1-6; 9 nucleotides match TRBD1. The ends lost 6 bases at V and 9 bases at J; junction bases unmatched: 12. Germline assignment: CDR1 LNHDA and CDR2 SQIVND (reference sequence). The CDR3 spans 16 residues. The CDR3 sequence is CASRKRGQGSISPLHF. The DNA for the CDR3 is TGTGCCAGTAGGAAGAGGGGACAGGGATCAATTTCACCCCTCCACTTT.

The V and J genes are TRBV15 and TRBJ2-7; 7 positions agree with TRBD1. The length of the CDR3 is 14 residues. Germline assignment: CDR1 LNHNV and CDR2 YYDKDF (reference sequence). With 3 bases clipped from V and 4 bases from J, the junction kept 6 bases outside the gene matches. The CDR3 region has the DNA TGTGCCACCAGCAGGCTACAGGGGACGTACGAGCAGTACTTC. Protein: CATSRLQGTYEQYF.

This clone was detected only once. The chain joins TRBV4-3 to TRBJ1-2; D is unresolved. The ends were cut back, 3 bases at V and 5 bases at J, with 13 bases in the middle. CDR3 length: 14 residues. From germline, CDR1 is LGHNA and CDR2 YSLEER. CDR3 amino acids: CASSQAGEFYGYTF. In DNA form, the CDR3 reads TGCGCCAGCAGCCAGGCCGGGGAATTTTATGGCTACACCTTC.